A selection of T cell receptor beta chains follows, all from one sample in a study of graft-versus-host responses after intestinal transplantation. These receptors have no known antigen. Profiling relied on immunoSEQ multiplex PCR, and the TCRdb table lists in-frame clones only, not all of them. The sample carries 100,000 to 140,000 clones, approximately 86% recorded once. The sequenced sample was unstimulated CD4+ T cells sorted from spleen or lymph node cells, obtained before transplant. The receptor set was obtained from a human donor who was the organ donor for an intestinal transplant. Both conserved end residues are part of each CDR3. Fields, in order: clone size, J gene, V gene, D gene, CDR3 protein, CDR3 DNA. The D gene is left open where the match is weak. The size of a clone is reported for some rows only, either as once, few or many, or as a class for expanded clones.

clone size: once
J gene: TRBJ2-3
V gene: TRBV18
D gene: -
CDR3 protein: CASSPGREQYF
CDR3 DNA: TGTGCCAGCTCACCCGGTCGGGAGCAGTATTTT

clone size: -
J gene: TRBJ2-5
V gene: TRBV30
D gene: TRBD1
CDR3 protein: CAWNRGLQETQYF
CDR3 DNA: TGTGCCTGGAACAGGGGGCTCCAAGAGACCCAGTACTTC

clone size: once
J gene: TRBJ2-5
V gene: TRBV6-5
D gene: -
CDR3 protein: CARWGGEIETQYF
CDR3 DNA: TGTGCCAGGTGGGGGGGCGAGATAGAGACCCAGTACTTC

clone size: -
J gene: TRBJ2-7
V gene: TRBV7-3
D gene: -
CDR3 protein: CASSFEWYEQYF
CDR3 DNA: TGTGCCAGCAGCTTCGAGTGGTACGAGCAGTACTTC

clone size: -
J gene: TRBJ2-5
V gene: TRBV6-4
D gene: -
CDR3 protein: CASSDSKGRVTQYF
CDR3 DNA: TGTGCCAGCAGTGACTCGAAGGGGCGCGTGACCCAGTACTTC

clone size: -
J gene: TRBJ2-5
V gene: TRBV5-1
D gene: -
CDR3 protein: CASSSNGGLETQYF
CDR3 DNA: TGCGCCAGCAGCTCAAATGGGGGTTTAGAGACCCAGTACTTC

clone size: -
J gene: TRBJ2-3
V gene: TRBV7-9
D gene: -
CDR3 protein: CASSLASTDTQYF
CDR3 DNA: TGTGCCAGCAGCTTAGCGAGCACAGATACGCAGTATTTT

clone size: -
J gene: TRBJ2-7
V gene: TRBV4-2
D gene: TRBD2
CDR3 protein: CASSAGLAGVEQYF
CDR3 DNA: TGTGCCAGCAGCGCCGGACTAGCGGGGGTCGAGCAGTACTTC

clone size: -
J gene: TRBJ2-3
V gene: TRBV7-2
D gene: -
CDR3 protein: CASSLRRGPVTDTQYF
CDR3 DNA: TGTGCCAGCAGCTTAAGGAGGGGCCCCGTCACAGATACGCAGTATTTT

clone size: -
J gene: TRBJ1-2
V gene: TRBV5-6
D gene: TRBD1
CDR3 protein: CASSVGQGYHGYTF
CDR3 DNA: TGTGCCAGCAGCGTGGGACAGGGGTATCATGGCTACACCTTC

clone size: -
J gene: TRBJ2-7
V gene: TRBV5-1
D gene: -
CDR3 protein: CASSSVSYEQYF
CDR3 DNA: TGCGCCAGCAGCTCAGTTAGCTACGAGCAGTACTTC

clone size: -
J gene: TRBJ2-2
V gene: TRBV9
D gene: -
CDR3 protein: CASSARASAGELFF
CDR3 DNA: TGTGCCAGCAGCGCCCGGGCCTCAGCCGGGGAGCTGTTTTTT

clone size: -
J gene: TRBJ1-1
V gene: TRBV28
D gene: -
CDR3 protein: CASSSGGNLDTEAFF
CDR3 DNA: TGTGCCAGCAGTTCCGGAGGGAATTTGGACACTGAAGCTTTCTTT

clone size: -
J gene: TRBJ2-7
V gene: TRBV6-1
D gene: TRBD1
CDR3 protein: CASSVGTVSYEQYF
CDR3 DNA: TGTGCCAGCAGTGTTGGGACAGTCTCCTACGAGCAGTACTTC

clone size: -
J gene: TRBJ2-1
V gene: TRBV25-1
D gene: -
CDR3 protein: CASSELETLSYNEQFF
CDR3 DNA: TGTGCCAGCAGTGAATTGGAGACACTTTCCTACAATGAGCAGTTCTTC

clone size: -
J gene: TRBJ1-1
V gene: TRBV5-4
D gene: -
CDR3 protein: CASSVDKNTEAFF
CDR3 DNA: TGTGCCAGCAGCGTAGACAAGAACACTGAAGCTTTCTTT